This T cell receptor beta chain was sequenced for a study of technical replicates of blood from a handful of donors listed by TCRdb under 2017. V drops 2 bases and J drops 1 base, leaving 16 bases in between. Reading from cysteine to phenylalanine, the CDR3 counts 17 amino acids. Only the CDR3 DNA stays, 51 bases, in frame from base 1. As encoded in the germline V gene (reference sequence), CDR1 is SGHNT while CDR2 is YYREEE. This clone was observed a single time. Its cognate antigen has yet to be identified. The input lacks base qualities; no much larger clone sits a single base away. The library was prepared using the immunoSEQ multiplex PCR assay. Not all clones reach the TCRdb copy of this immuneACCESS table, which keeps in-frame sequences only. Checked studies attribute under half of the gap to unresolved V genes and leave the rest unexplained. Counted in this sample were roughly 56,000 clones; more than 75% of them appeared once. The top ten clones comprise around 4.9% of the sample.

Sequencing used PBMCs. The origin of this receptor is a human donor in good health. Some clones in this sample may be carry-over from other donors' samples. The sequence joins TRBV5-4 to TRBJ1-3; the best D guess is TRBD1, with 6 bases matching. The CDR3 corresponds to CASSLPGASSSGNTIYF. The DNA sequence is TGTGCCAGCAGCTTACCAGGGGCCTCATCATCTGGAAACACCATATATTTT. Beyond the CDR3, the reference TRBV5-4 and TRBJ1-3 genes provide the residues; the full variable domain reads: ETGVTQSPTHLIKTRGQQVTLRCSSQSGHNTVSWYQQALGQGPQFIFQYYREEENGRGNFPPRFSGLQFPNYSSELNVNALELDDSALYLCASSLPGASSSGNTIYFGEGSWLTVV.